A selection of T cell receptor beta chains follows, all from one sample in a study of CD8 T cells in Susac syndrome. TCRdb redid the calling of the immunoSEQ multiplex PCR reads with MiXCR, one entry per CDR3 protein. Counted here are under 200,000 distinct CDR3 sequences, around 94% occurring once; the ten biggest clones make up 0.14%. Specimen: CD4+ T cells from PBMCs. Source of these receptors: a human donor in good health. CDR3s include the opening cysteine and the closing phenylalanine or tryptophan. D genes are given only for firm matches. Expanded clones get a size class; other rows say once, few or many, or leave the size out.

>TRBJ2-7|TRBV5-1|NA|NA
TGCGCCAGCAAGGGTTCGGGTGAGCAGTACTTC
CASKGSGEQYF
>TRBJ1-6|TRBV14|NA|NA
TGTGCCAGCAGCCAAGATATGGCTGGATCACCCCTCCACTTT
CASSQDMAGSPLHF
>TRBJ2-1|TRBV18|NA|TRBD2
TGTGCCAGCTCACCAGTACCAGCGGGGGCCAATGAGCAGTTCTTC
CASSPVPAGANEQFF
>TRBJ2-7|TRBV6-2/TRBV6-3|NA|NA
TGTGCCAGCGGTGACAGTCACGAGCAGTACTTC
CASGDSHEQYF
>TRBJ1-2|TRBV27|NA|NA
TGTGCCAGCAGGCGGGGCACGAACTATGGCTACACCTTC
CASRRGTNYGYTF
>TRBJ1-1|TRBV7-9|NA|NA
TGTGCCAGCAGCCCCGGGCACGGGGCTGACACTGAAGCTTTCTTT
CASSPGHGADTEAFF
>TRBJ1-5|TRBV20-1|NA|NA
TGCAGTGCTATGACAGGATACGCCCATCCAAATCAGCCCCAGCATTTT
CSAMTGYAHPNQPQHF
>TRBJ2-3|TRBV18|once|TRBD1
TGTGCCAGCTCAAGAACCGGGACAGGGACGGTTCATACGCAGTATTTT
CASSRTGTGTVHTQYF
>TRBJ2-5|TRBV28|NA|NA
TGTGCCAGCAGAGAGATCGGCGGCCAACAAGAGACCCAGTACTTC
CASREIGGQQETQYF
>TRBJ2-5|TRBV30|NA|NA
TGTGCCTGGAGCACTGGCCCGGGTTCCAACCACCAAGAGACCCAGTACTTC
CAWSTGPGSNHQETQYF
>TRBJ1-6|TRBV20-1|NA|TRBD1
TGCAGTGCGAAACAGGGGCCCAATTCACCCCTCCACTTT
CSAKQGPNSPLHF
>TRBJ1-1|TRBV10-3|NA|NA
TGTGCCATCATTCAAGGGCCCAACACTGAAGCTTTCTTT
CAIIQGPNTEAFF
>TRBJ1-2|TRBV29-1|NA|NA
TGCAGCGTTGAGGGCGGGGGACGAGGGTATGGCTACACCTTC
CSVEGGGRGYGYTF
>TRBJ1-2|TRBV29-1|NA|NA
TGCAGCGTTGACCGGGACGACTATGGCTACACCTTC
CSVDRDDYGYTF
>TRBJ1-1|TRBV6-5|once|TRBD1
TGTGCCAGCAGTTCGCCACGGGACAGGGGCACTGAAGCTTTCTTT
CASSSPRDRGTEAFF
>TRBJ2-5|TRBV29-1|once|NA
TGCAGCGTGAGGGTAGCGGAGACCCAGTACTTC
CSVRVAETQYF
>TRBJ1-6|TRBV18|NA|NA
TGTGCCAGCTCATCGCCGGGAGGGTATAATTCACCCCTCCACTTT
CASSSPGGYNSPLHF
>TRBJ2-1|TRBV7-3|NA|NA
TGTGCCAGCAGCTTGGGGTTTGGGGAAACCTACAATGAGCAGTTCTTC
CASSLGFGETYNEQFF
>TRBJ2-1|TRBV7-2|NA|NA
TGTGCCAGCAGCTTAGCGCGGAATAGCGTAAATGAGCAGTTCTTC
CASSLARNSVNEQFF
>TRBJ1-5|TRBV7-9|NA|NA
TGTGCCAGCAGCCCGGACGGGGGGGAGCCCCAGCATTTT
CASSPDGGEPQHF
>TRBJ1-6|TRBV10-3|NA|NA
TGTGCCATCAGTCAGGGAAATTCACCCCTCCACTTT
CAISQGNSPLHF
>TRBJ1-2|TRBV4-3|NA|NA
TGCGCCAGCAGCCAAGATCGGTTGGGCCCCTATGGCTACACCTTC
CASSQDRLGPYGYTF
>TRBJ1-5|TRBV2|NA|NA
TGTGCCAGCAGAGGAGAGGCAGGTCAGCCCCAGCATTTT
CASRGEAGQPQHF
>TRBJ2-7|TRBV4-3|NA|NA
TGCGCCAGCAGCCAACCCGCTCCCTCTCTCGGGGGTCAATCCTACGAGCAGTACTTC
CASSQPAPSLGGQSYEQYF
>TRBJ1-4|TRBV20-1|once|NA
TGCAGTGCGCAGAGGAGGGATAGAGGTGAAAAACTGTTTTTT
CSAQRRDRGEKLFF
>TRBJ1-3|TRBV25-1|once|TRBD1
TGTGCCAGCAGTGAATTCGTATGGCAGGGGGACGGAAACACCATATATTTT
CASSEFVWQGDGNTIYF
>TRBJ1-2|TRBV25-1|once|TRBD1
TGTGCCAGCAGTGAGGACAGGGTAATCGCCTATGGCTACACCTTC
CASSEDRVIAYGYTF
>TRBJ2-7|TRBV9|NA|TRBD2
TGTGCCAGCAGCGTAGCTAGCGGGGGCCCAGCAGGGGAGCAGTACTTC
CASSVASGGPAGEQYF
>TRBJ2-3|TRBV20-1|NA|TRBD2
TGCAGTGCTAGAGATCGCACTAGCGGTGTACCAGATACGCAGTATTTT
CSARDRTSGVPDTQYF
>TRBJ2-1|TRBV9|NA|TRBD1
TGTGCCAGCAGCGTAGTCGGACAGGGGGCTTACAATGAGCAGTTCTTC
CASSVVGQGAYNEQFF
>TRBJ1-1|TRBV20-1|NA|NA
TGCAGTGCACGACAACAGGGAAACACTGAAGCTTTCTTT
CSARQQGNTEAFF
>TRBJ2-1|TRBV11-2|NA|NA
TGTGCCGGTTTAAGGGAGCAGTTCTTC
CAGLREQFF
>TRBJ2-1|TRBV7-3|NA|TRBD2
TGTGCCAGCAGCCCCAGACTAGCGGGGGGTGATGAGCAGTTCTTC
CASSPRLAGGDEQFF
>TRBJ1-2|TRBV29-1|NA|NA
TGCAGCGTTGAAGATAACTCTGGCTACACCTTC
CSVEDNSGYTF
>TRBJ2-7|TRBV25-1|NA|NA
TGTGCCAGCAGTGAAGTCTCCTACGAGCAGTACTTC
CASSEVSYEQYF
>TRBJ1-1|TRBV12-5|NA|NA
TGTGCTAGTGGTTTGGAGCAGGGAACTGAAGCTTTCTTT
CASGLEQGTEAFF
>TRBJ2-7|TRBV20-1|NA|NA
TGCAGTGCCGCTAGTCCGTTGGACGGCTACGAGCAGTACTTC
CSAASPLDGYEQYF
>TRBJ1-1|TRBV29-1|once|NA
TGCAGCGTCCAAACCCGGGTACCCACTGAAGCTTTCTTT
CSVQTRVPTEAFF
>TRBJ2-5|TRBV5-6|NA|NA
TGTGCCAGCAGCTACCGGGACGCCCTCGGGGAGACCCAGTACTTC
CASSYRDALGETQYF
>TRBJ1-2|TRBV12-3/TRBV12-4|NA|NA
TGTGCCAGCAGTTTCGGCTCTAGGGAGTCATTGAGCTATGGCTACACCTTC
CASSFGSRESLSYGYTF
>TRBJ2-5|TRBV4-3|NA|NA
TGCGCCAGCAGCCAAGTTTTCGGGGAGACCCAGTACTTC
CASSQVFGETQYF
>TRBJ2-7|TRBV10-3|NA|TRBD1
TGTGCCACCGCCGGGACAGATGGGCACGAGCAGTACTTC
CATAGTDGHEQYF
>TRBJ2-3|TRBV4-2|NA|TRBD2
TGTGCCAGCAGCCGTAGCGGGGGGACCACAGATACGCAGTATTTT
CASSRSGGTTDTQYF
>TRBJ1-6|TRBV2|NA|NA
TGTGCCAGCAGTGAGCTGACAGGTGGTTCACCCCTCCACTTT
CASSELTGGSPLHF
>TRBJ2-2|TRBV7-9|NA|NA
TGTGCCAGCAGCTTACGGAGGGCAACGTACACCGGGGAGCTGTTTTTT
CASSLRRATYTGELFF
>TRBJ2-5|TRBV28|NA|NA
TGTGCCAGCAGCGGGGACGGGCGGACCCAGTACTTC
CASSGDGRTQYF
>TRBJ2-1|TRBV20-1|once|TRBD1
TGCAGTGGGGGGACAGCCGGGGTGGACAATGAGCAGTTCTTC
CSGGTAGVDNEQFF
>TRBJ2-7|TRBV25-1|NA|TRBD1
TGTGCCAGCAGTGAATACCAGGGGGCGTACGAGCAGTACTTC
CASSEYQGAYEQYF
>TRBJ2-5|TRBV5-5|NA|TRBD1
TGTGCCAGCAGCTTGGCAGGGGGCCAAGAGGAGACCCAGTACTTC
CASSLAGGQEETQYF
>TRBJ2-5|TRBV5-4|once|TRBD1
TGTGCCAGCAGCTTGCCAGGGGGCACAGAGACCCAGTACTTC
CASSLPGGTETQYF
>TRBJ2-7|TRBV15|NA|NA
TGTGCCACCAGCATTCCAGGAAACAGTGACTACGAGCAGTACTTC
CATSIPGNSDYEQYF
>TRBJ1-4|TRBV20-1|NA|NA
TGCAGTGCTACCAGGACAGTCAATGAAAAACTGTTTTTT
CSATRTVNEKLFF
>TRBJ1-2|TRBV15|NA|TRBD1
TGTGCCACCAGCATAGACAGGGTATTTGATGGCTACACCTTC
CATSIDRVFDGYTF
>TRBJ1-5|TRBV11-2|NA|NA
TGTGCCAGCAGCTTAGGGGCGATTGGCCAGCCCCAGCATTTT
CASSLGAIGQPQHF
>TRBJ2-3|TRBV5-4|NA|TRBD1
TGTGCCAGCAGCCGCCTTGGACAGGGCCGCACAGATACGCAGTATTTT
CASSRLGQGRTDTQYF
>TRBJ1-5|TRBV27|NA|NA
TGTGCCAGCAGTCAATGGTTCTCTCAGCCCCAGCATTTT
CASSQWFSQPQHF
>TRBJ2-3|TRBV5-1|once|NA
TGCGCCAGCAGCCCTAGGACGGCTCCCACAGATACGCAGTATTTT
CASSPRTAPTDTQYF
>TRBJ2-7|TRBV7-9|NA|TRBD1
TGTGCCAGCAGCGTTGATTACAGGGGGCAGTACTTC
CASSVDYRGQYF
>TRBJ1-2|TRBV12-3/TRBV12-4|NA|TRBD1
TGTGCCAGCAGTTCCAGGGGGCTCGGCTATGGCTACACCTTC
CASSSRGLGYGYTF
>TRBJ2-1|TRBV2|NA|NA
TGTGCCAGCAGTTCTGAGTCTACAGGGTTCTTC
CASSSESTGFF